This T cell receptor (beta chain) was sequenced for a study of blood T cell repertoires in COVID-19. Study overall: In each case, the material was cDNA or gDNA derived from T cells, B-cell-depleted T cells, or PBMCs.

This clone is a singleton in its sample. The CDR3 has 11 amino acids. V was pared by 5 bases and J by 2 bases, with 3 bases between. CDR1 and CDR2 from the germline V gene are SNHLY and FYNNEI. Per the study methods: Reference gene primer amplification gave estimated nucleated cell counts. The protocol was immunoSEQ multiplex PCR, while the TCRdb copy is restricted to in-frame clones and leaves out a portion. That table is the source of V, J and clone size, and D and trimming were worked out from the DNA. Among just over 300,000 clones, around nine tenths were seen once, and the ten largest hold around 1.9%.

The material sequenced was peripheral blood. This clonotype originated in a woman aged 25 to 39 with COVID-19, enrolled during active disease. The V and J genes are TRBV2 and TRBJ2-5; D is unclear. The CDR3 spells CASSLQETQYF. The CDR3 DNA is TGTGCCAGCAGTTTACAAGAGACCCAGTACTTC.